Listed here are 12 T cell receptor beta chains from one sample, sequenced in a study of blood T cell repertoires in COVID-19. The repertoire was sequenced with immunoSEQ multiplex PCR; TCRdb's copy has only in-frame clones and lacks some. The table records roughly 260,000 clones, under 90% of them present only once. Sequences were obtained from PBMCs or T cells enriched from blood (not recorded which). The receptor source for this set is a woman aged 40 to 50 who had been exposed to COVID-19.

The CDR3 reads CASSHTQRGADTQYF. CDR3 coding DNA: TGTGCCAGCAGCCATACCCAGCGGGGGGCGGATACGCAGTATTTT. The chain links TRBV3-1 (or the pseudogene TRBV3-2) to TRBJ2-3; 9 bases match TRBD2. Losses at the gene ends were 3 bases for V and 6 bases for J; bases not matched to a gene: 7. The CDR3 extends over 15 amino acids. Per the germline V gene, CDR1 is LGHDT and CDR2 is YNNKEL (reference sequence).

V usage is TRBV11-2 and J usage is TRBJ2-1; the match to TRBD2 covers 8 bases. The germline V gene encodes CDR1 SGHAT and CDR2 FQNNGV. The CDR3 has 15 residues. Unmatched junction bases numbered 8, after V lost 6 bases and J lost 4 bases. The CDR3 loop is CASRRSGGAYNEQFF. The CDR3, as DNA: TGTGCCAGCAGACGAAGCGGGGGAGCGTACAATGAGCAGTTCTTC.

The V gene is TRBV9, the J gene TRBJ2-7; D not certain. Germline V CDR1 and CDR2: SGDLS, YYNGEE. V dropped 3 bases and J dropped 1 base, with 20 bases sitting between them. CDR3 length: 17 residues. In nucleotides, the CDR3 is TGTGCCAGCAGCGCCAGCCCCGACACGACAAAATCCTACGAGCAGTACTTC. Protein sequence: CASSASPDTTKSYEQYF.

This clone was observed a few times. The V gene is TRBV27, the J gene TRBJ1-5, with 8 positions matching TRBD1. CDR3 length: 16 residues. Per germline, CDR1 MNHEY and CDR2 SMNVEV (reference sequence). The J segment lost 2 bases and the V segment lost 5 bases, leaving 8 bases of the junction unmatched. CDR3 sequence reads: CASSPISTGGNQPQHF. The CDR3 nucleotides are TGTGCCAGCAGTCCCATTTCGACAGGGGGCAATCAGCCCCAGCATTTT.

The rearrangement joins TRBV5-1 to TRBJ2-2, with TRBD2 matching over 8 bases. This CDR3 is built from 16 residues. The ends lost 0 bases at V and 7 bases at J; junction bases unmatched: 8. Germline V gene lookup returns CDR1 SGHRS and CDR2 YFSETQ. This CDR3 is CASSLEVRGAGGELFF. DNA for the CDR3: TGCGCCAGCAGCTTGGAGGTGCGGGGGGCTGGCGGGGAGCTGTTTTTT.

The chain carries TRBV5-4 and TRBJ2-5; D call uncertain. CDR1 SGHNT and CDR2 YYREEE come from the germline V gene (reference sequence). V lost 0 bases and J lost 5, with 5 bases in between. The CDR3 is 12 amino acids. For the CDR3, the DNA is TGTGCCAGCAGCTTGGTTTCTGAGACCCAGTACTTC. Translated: CASSLVSETQYF.

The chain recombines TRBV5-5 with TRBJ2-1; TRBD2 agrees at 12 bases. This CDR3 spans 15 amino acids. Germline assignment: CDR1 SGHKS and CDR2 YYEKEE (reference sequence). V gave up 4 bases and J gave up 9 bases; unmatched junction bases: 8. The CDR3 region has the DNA TGTGCCAGCAGCCACGGACTAGCGGGGAGGCGTGAGCAGTTCTTC. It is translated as CASSHGLAGRREQFF.

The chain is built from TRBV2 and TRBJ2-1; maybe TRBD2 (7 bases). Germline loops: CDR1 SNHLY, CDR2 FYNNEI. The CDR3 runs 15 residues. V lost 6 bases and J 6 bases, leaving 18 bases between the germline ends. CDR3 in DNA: TGTGCCAGCAGAAGGATAGGGGGGGATTCCAATGAGCAGTTCTTC. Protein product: CASRRIGGDSNEQFF.

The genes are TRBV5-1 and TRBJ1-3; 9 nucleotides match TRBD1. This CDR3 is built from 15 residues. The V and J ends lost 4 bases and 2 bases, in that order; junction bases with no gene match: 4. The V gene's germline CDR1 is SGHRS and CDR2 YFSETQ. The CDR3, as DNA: TGCGCCAGCAGCGGAGGGACAGGGACTGGAAACACCATATATTTT. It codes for CASSGGTGTGNTIYF.

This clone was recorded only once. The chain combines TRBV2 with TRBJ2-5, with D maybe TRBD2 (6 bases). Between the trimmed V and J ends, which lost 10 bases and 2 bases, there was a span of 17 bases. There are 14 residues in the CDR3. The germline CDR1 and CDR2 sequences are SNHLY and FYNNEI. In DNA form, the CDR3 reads TGTGCCAACCGCCGCGGGGTGAATCAAGAGACCCAGTACTTC. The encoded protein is CANRRGVNQETQYF.

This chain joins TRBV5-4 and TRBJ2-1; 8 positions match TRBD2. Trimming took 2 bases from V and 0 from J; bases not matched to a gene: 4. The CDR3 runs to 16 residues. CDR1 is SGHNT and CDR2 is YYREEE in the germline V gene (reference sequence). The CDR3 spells CASSLGTSGSYNEQFF. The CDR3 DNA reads TGTGCCAGCAGCTTAGGGACTAGTGGCTCCTACAATGAGCAGTTCTTC.

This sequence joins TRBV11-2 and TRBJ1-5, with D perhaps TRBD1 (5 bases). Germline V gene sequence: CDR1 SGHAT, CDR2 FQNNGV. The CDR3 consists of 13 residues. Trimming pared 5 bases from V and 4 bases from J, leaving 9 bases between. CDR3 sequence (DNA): TGTGCCAGCAGCCAACAGGAGAATCAGCCCCAGCATTTT. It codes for CASSQQENQPQHF.